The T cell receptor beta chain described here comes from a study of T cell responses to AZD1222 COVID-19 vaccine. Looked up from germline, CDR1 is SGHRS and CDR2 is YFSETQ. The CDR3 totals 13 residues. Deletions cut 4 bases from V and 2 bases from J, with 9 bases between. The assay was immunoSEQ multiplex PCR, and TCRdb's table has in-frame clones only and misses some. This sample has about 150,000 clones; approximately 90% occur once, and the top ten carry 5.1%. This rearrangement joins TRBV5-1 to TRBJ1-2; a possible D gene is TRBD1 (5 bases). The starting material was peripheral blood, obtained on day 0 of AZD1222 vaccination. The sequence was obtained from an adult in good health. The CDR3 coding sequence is TGCGCCAGCAGCGAGGGGCTAAACTATGGCTACACCTTC. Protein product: CASSEGLNYGYTF.